This T cell receptor beta chain was observed in a study of beta chain features in type 1 diabetes. Study-wide results and caveats: Significant though moderate, a shortening of TCRB CDR3s appeared in all four CD4+ subsets of Type 1 diabetes patients. Naive, central memory and regulatory TCRB repertoires appeared more similar among patients than healthy donors.

Points on this clone: The antigen is undetermined.

Expressed TCRB transcripts got sequenced, as all isolated RNA was reverse transcribed. Some clones are missing from TCRdb's copy, which holds only in-frame ones; the method was immunoSEQ multiplex PCR. This table holds under 300,000 clones, approximately 10% found once. CD4+ naive, central memory, regulatory and stem cell-like memory cells were sorted via CD45RO/CCR7/CD25/CD127/CD95/CD27. CDR1 SQVTM and CDR2 ANQGSEA come from the germline V gene. This CDR3 comprises 14 residues. With V trimmed by 5 bases and J by 3 bases, 6 bases remained unmatched. The clonotype originates from a man aged 25-45 years with type 1 diabetes. J is TRBJ1-2 and V is TRBV29-1; 10 positions agree with TRBD1. The specimen was naive CD4+ T cells from blood. DNA of the CDR3: TGCAGCGTTACCCCCGGGACAGGGGACTATGGCTACACCTTC. Protein sequence: CSVTPGTGDYGYTF.